The source of this T cell receptor beta chain is a study of blood T cell repertoires in COVID-19. As for the study in general: In each case, the material was cDNA or gDNA derived from T cells, B-cell-depleted T cells, or PBMCs.

This clone has just a few counts. Original handling: By means of reference gene primer amplification, nucleated cell counts were estimated. Sequenced by immunoSEQ multiplex PCR; TCRdb stores in-frame clones only, minus some. The V and J calls and clone size come from that table; D and trimming were worked out from the DNA. The table lists fewer than 500,000 clones, about 89% of them singletons. Clinical history as reported by participants underpinned cohort assignment. CDR1 is MNHEY, CDR2 SMNVEV, per germline (reference sequence). Germline trimming cut 3 bases from V and 2 bases from J; bases unmatched to any gene: 9. CDR3 length: 16 residues.

The sample consisted of PBMCs or T cells enriched from blood (not recorded which). The origin of this receptor is a man aged 30 to 45 who had recovered from COVID-19. The V gene is TRBV27, the J gene TRBJ1-2; 7 positions agree with TRBD1. The CDR3 sequence: CASSFYQGGLNYGYTF. The CDR3 coding sequence is TGTGCCAGCAGTTTTTACCAGGGGGGCCTAAACTATGGCTACACCTTC.